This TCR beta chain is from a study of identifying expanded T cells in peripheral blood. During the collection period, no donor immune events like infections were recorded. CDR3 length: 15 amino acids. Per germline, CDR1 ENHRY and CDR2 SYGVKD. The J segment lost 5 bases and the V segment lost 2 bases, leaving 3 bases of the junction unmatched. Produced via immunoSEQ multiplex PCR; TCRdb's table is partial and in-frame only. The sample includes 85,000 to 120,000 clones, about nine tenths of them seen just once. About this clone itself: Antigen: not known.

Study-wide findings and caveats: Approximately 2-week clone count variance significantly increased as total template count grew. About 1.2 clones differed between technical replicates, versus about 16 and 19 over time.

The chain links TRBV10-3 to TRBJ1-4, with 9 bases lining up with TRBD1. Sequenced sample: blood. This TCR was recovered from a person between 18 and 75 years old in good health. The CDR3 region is CAISEPGQGNEKLFF. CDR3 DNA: TGTGCCATCAGTGAGCCGGGACAGGGCAATGAAAAACTGTTTTTT.